This T cell receptor beta chain was retrieved from a study of cytomegalovirus exposure and HLA in healthy donors. The V end was cut by 4 bases, the J end by 4 bases, with 11 bases between. This CDR3 is 13 amino acids long. Per germline, CDR1 GTSNPN and CDR2 SVGIG (reference sequence). Some clones are missing from TCRdb's copy, which holds only in-frame ones; the method was immunoSEQ multiplex PCR. This sample has approximately 220,000 clones, with about 93% found just once. Study-level points and caveats: The listing of 150 to 200 TCR beta chains classed them as cytomegalovirus-associated. Reported performance of the classifier showed diagnosis of cytomegalovirus status with high specificity and sensitivity.

About this clone: Its antigen is as yet unknown.

Separate from the roughly 700-subject first cohort, the 120-subject validation cohort was the one that the donors belonged to. Sequencing used PBMCs. The chain has TRBV30 and TRBJ2-1; maybe TRBD2 (6 bases). The receptor was derived from a woman in her late teens or twenties in good health and CMV-seronegative. The DNA for the CDR3 is TGTGCCTGGATCCCGGGACTTTACAATGAGCAGTTCTTC. Its protein is CAWIPGLYNEQFF.